One and the same sample provided the 19 T cell receptor beta chains below, sequenced in a study of cytomegalovirus exposure and HLA in healthy donors. The PCR employed 60 Vbeta primers together with 13 Jbeta primers. Here immunoSEQ multiplex PCR was the method, and the copy in TCRdb shows in-frame clones only, minus some. The table records 150,000 to 200,000 clones, less than 90% of them present only once. The source material was PBMCs. These receptors came from a boy aged 5-17 years in good health and CMV-seronegative.

This chain joins TRBV5-1 and TRBJ2-5, with 7 positions matching TRBD2. V dropped 2 bases and J dropped 3; count of bases not matched to a gene: 1. The CDR3 runs 13 residues. CDR1 SGHRS and CDR2 YFSETQ come from the germline V gene. The CDR3 region has the DNA TGCGCCAGCAGCTTTCTAGCGGAAGAGACCCAGTACTTC. Its protein is CASSFLAEETQYF.

The genes are TRBV7-9 and TRBJ2-2; D gene ambiguous. There are 13 residues in the CDR3. CDR1 is SEHNR, CDR2 FQNEAQ, per germline (reference sequence). In DNA, the CDR3 is TGTTCCATCGAGCCTGCGAACACCGGGGAGCTGTTTTTT. Translating it yields CSIEPANTGELFF.

The chain links TRBV9 to TRBJ2-1; 7 positions agree with TRBD1. The germline CDR1 and CDR2 sequences are SGDLS and YYNGEE. Trimming removed 0 bases from V and 7 bases from J; junction bases left unmatched: 10. The CDR3 extends over 16 amino acids. This chain's CDR3 is CASSVVETGSINEQFF. As DNA, the CDR3 is TGTGCCAGCAGCGTAGTTGAGACAGGGAGTATTAATGAGCAGTTCTTC. Drawing the rest from reference TRBV9 and TRBJ2-1, the complete variable domain is DSGVTQTPKHLITATGQRVTLRCSPRSGDLSVYWYQQSLDQGLQFLIQYYNGEERAKGNILERFSAQQFPDLHSELNLSSLELGDSALYFCASSVVETGSINEQFFGPGTRLTVL.

The chain uses TRBV5-6 and TRBJ2-7, with D possibly being TRBD2 (7 bases). From germline, CDR1 is SGHDT and CDR2 YYEEEE. Trimming took 0 bases from V and 5 from J, leaving 24 bases between them. The CDR3 consists of 18 residues. The CDR3 here is CASSLEEWGPSGFNEQYF. CDR3 in DNA: TGTGCCAGCAGCTTGGAGGAATGGGGGCCTAGCGGCTTCAACGAGCAGTACTTC.

The chain uses TRBV29-1 and TRBJ1-3, with D perhaps matching TRBD1 (6 bases). The germline CDR1 and CDR2 sequences are SQVTM and ANQGSEA. V gave up 3 bases and J gave up 4 bases, with 10 bases separating them. There are 13 residues in the CDR3. The CDR3 bases are TGCAGCGTTGAGTTACAGGGAGGAAACACCATATATTTT. Amino acid sequence: CSVELQGGNTIYF. The full variable domain, in which reference TRBV29-1 and TRBJ1-3 provide the parts outside the CDR3, is SAVISQKPSRDICQRGTSLTIQCQVDSQVTMMFWYRQQPGQSLTLIATANQGSEATYESGFVIDKFPISRPNLTFSTLTVSNMSPEDSSIYLCSVELQGGNTIYFGEGSWLTVV.

The chain links TRBV15 to TRBJ2-3; 7 bases line up with TRBD1. Trimming cost V 3 bases and J 7 bases; bases outside gene matches: 10. From germline, CDR1 is LNHNV and CDR2 YYDKDF (reference sequence). This CDR3 has 15 residues. In DNA form, the CDR3 reads TGTGCCACCAGCAGCGGCGACAGGGCCTGGAATACGCAGTATTTT. Protein sequence: CATSSGDRAWNTQYF. The full variable domain, its missing parts supplied by reference TRBV15 and TRBJ2-3, is DAMVIQNPRYQVTQFGKPVTLSCSQTLNHNVMYWYQQKSSQAPKLLFHYYDKDFNNEADTPDNFQSRRPNTSFCFLDIRSPGLGDTAMYLCATSSGDRAWNTQYFGPGTRLTVL.

The chain links TRBV4-1 to TRBJ2-2; D call uncertain. With 4 bases removed from V and 0 bases from J, the gap between germline ends came to 3 bases. The CDR3 totals 13 residues. Germline assignment: CDR1 MGHRA and CDR2 YSYEKL. The CDR3 reads CASSPTNTGELFF. CDR3 DNA sequence: TGCGCCAGCAGCCCTACGAACACCGGGGAGCTGTTTTTT.

This clone was detected only a few times. In nucleotides, the CDR3 is TGTGCCTGGAGGGGAATTTCGGGACAGGGTTTTGAGAAGACCCAGTACTTC. Translated: CAWRGISGQGFEKTQYF. The V gene is TRBV30, the J gene TRBJ2-5, with TRBD1 identical over 9 bases. The CDR3 totals 17 residues. With V trimmed by 3 bases and J by 6 bases, 17 bases remained unmatched. The germline V gene has CDR1 GTSNPN and CDR2 SVGIG (reference sequence).

The CDR3 protein is CASSMSRTGFSEQYF. The DNA of the CDR3 is TGTGCCAGTAGTATGTCAAGGACAGGCTTCTCCGAGCAGTACTTC. This chain uses TRBV19 with TRBJ2-7; 7 nucleotides line up with TRBD1. The V gene's germline CDR1 is LNHDA and CDR2 SQIVND (reference sequence). The CDR3 runs to 15 residues. The V segment lost 3 bases and the J segment 6 bases; nucleotides outside the gene matches: 11.

This clone appeared a few times. This chain links TRBV18 with TRBJ1-3; D is perhaps TRBD1 (6 bases). Trimming left V 4 bases short and J 2 bases short, with 15 bases between. This CDR3 is 16 amino acids long. Germline-derived CDR1 and CDR2 are KGHSH and LQKENI. The CDR3 sequence is CASSLLSGVTGNTIYF. CDR3 DNA sequence: TGTGCCAGCTCACTTCTCTCAGGGGTGACTGGAAACACCATATATTTT.

The chain joins TRBV11-2 to TRBJ1-2, with 10 positions matching TRBD1. Germline trimming cut 2 bases from V and 5 bases from J; bases unmatched to any gene: 5. The CDR3 is 15 residues long. CDR1 is SGHAT, CDR2 FQNNGV, per germline. The CDR3 sequence is CASSLTGTGVYGYTF. CDR3 DNA: TGTGCCAGCAGCTTAACCGGGACAGGGGTTTATGGCTACACCTTC.

The rearrangement uses TRBV5-4 and TRBJ2-7, with a possible D match to TRBD1 (6 bases). CDR3 length equals 15 residues. Trimming cost V 5 bases and J 3 bases, with 18 bases left between them. Germline assignment: CDR1 SGHNT and CDR2 YYREEE (reference sequence). This CDR3 reads CASSQGGQGLYEQYF. The CDR3, as DNA: TGTGCCAGCAGTCAGGGCGGGCAGGGGCTCTACGAGCAGTACTTC.

V gene TRBV5-1 combines with J gene TRBJ1-3, with D possibly TRBD1 on 5 matching bases. V lost 0 bases and J 4 bases, leaving 17 bases between the germline ends. This CDR3 is 17 amino acids long. Germline CDR1 SGHRS, CDR2 YFSETQ. CDR3 amino acids: CASSLDSLLREGNTIYF. The CDR3 DNA sequence: TGCGCCAGCAGCTTGGATAGCTTGCTCAGGGAAGGAAACACCATATATTTT.

J is TRBJ1-1 and V is TRBV27; D call uncertain. Trimming took 2 bases from V and 1 from J, leaving 2 bases between them. The CDR3 length is 12 residues. Germline V lookup: CDR1 MNHEY, CDR2 SMNVEV (reference sequence). The CDR3 DNA is TGTGCCAGCAGTTTACAGAACACTGAAGCTTTCTTT. Its translation: CASSLQNTEAFF.

The chain combines TRBV21-1 with TRBJ2-5; TRBD2, as called in the table, went unchecked against the DNA. TRBV21-1 is tagged as a pseudogene. There are 16 residues in the CDR3. CDR3 loop: CASSGRLAGGKETQYF. The CDR3 nucleotides read TGTGCCAGCAGCGGGCGACTAGCGGGGGGGAAAGAGACCCAGTACTTC.

CDR3 in DNA: TGTGCCTGGAGGACCGTTGCGGGGGGCGGCGGCTACACCTTC. This translates into CAWRTVAGGGGYTF. The V call is TRBV30, the J call TRBJ1-2; D may be TRBD1 (6 bases). Germline assignment: CDR1 GTSNPN and CDR2 SVGIG (reference sequence). Between the trimmed V and J ends, which lost 3 bases and 8 bases, there was a span of 19 bases. The CDR3 sequence is 14 residues long.

The rearrangement links TRBV4-1 to TRBJ2-7; tentative D call: TRBD1 (6 bases). Germline V gene data show CDR1 as MGHRA and CDR2 as YSYEKL. Trimming removed 3 bases from V and 0 bases from J, with 15 bases in between. CDR3 size: 16 residues. The CDR3 DNA reads as TGCGCCAGCAGCCAGCTAACAGGGACGAGCTCCTACGAGCAGTACTTC. Protein: CASSQLTGTSSYEQYF.

This clone was seen a handful of times. The chain couples TRBV19 to TRBJ1-5; possibly TRBD1 for D (6 bases). The CDR3 has 14 amino acids. The ends were cut back, 7 bases at V and 6 bases at J, with 16 bases in the middle. CDR1 is LNHDA, CDR2 SQIVND, per germline (reference sequence). The CDR3 region has the DNA TGTGCCAGTAATTTACAGGGTGTCCGTCAGCCCCAGCATTTT. This codes for CASNLQGVRQPQHF.

The chain joins TRBV6-6 to TRBJ1-5; tentatively, D is TRBD1 (5 bases). The germline V gene has CDR1 MNHNY and CDR2 SVGAGI (reference sequence). V lost 5 bases to trimming and J lost 4 bases, with 15 bases between them. The CDR3 extends over 15 amino acids. The CDR3 is CASSTGGSGNQPQHF. CDR3 in DNA: TGTGCCAGCAGTACCGGGGGGTCTGGTAATCAGCCCCAGCATTTT.